This entry lists 19 T cell receptor beta chains sequenced from one sample in a study of CD8+CD57+ T cells in acquired aplastic anemia. Patients chosen for sequencing had CD8+CD57+ cells that had expanded, as shown by flow cytometry. Using genomic DNA as the template, TCR beta VDJ and CDR3 profiling was carried out. From the reads, TCRdb called clonotypes with MiXCR, one entry per CDR3 protein. The sample yields around 150,000 distinct CDR3 sequences, less than 60% seen once. Sequences were obtained from sorted CD4+, CD8+, or CD8+CD57+ T cells (not recorded which) from PBMCs. Source of these receptors: a human donor with aplastic anemia.

This clonotype is a singleton in its sample. J is TRBJ1-2 and V is TRBV28, with TRBD1 identical over 8 bases. The CDR3 consists of 15 residues. Trimming removed 4 bases from V and 4 bases from J; junction bases left unmatched: 8. Per the germline V gene, CDR1 is MDHEN and CDR2 is SYDVKM. The CDR3 coding sequence is TGTGCCAGCAGTTCAACAGGGGGAGGGGGCTATGGCTACACCTTC. The encoded protein is CASSSTGGGGYGYTF.

CDR3: CASSVGAAPTPELFF. As DNA, the CDR3 is TGTGCCAGCAGCGTAGGGGCAGCCCCAACACCTGAACTGTTTTTT. This chain links TRBV9 with TRBJ1-4; the D is unclear. The V and J ends lost 0 bases and 12 bases respectively, with 18 bases between them. The CDR3 is 15 residues long. Germline V gives CDR1 SGDLS, CDR2 YYNGEE. Drawing the rest from reference TRBV9 and TRBJ1-4, the complete variable domain is DSGVTQTPKHLITATGQRVTLRCSPRSGDLSVYWYQQSLDQGLQFLIQYYNGEERAKGNILERFSAQQFPDLHSELNLSSLELGDSALYFCASSVGAAPTPELFFGSGTQLSVL.

The table lists this clonotype with a count of one. The gene calls are TRBV9 and TRBJ2-3; D may be TRBD1 (5 bases). CDR1 SGDLS and CDR2 YYNGEE come from the germline V gene. This CDR3 has 15 residues. Between the trimmed V and J ends, which lost 0 bases and 4 bases, there was a span of 12 bases. The CDR3 region is CASSVDAGNADTQYF. For the CDR3, the DNA is TGTGCCAGCAGCGTAGATGCAGGGAACGCAGATACGCAGTATTTT.

This clonotype was picked up many times. The rearrangement uses TRBV12-3 or TRBV12-4 and TRBJ1-2; D possibly corresponds to TRBD1 (5 bases). Trimming removed 5 bases at V and 4 bases at J, with 14 bases between. This CDR3 has 14 amino acids. The DNA of the CDR3 is TGTGCCAGCAGTCTCCGGGACGGCAGCTATGGCTACACCTTC. Protein sequence: CASSLRDGSYGYTF.

V and J are TRBV11-1 and TRBJ2-1, with 9 positions matching TRBD2. Unmatched junction bases numbered 22, after V lost 11 bases and J lost 5 bases. Germline CDR1 and CDR2: SGHAT and FQDESV (reference sequence). CDR3 length: 18 amino acids. CDR3: CAVLEGGRDRLADNEQFF. The CDR3, as DNA: TGTGCCGTCCTCGAAGGCGGGAGGGACCGACTAGCGGACAATGAGCAGTTCTTC.

V and J are TRBV7-9 and TRBJ2-7; 14 bases fit TRBD2. The ends lost 3 bases at V and 5 bases at J; junction bases unmatched: 3. The CDR3 sequence is 15 residues long. Germline CDR1 SEHNR, CDR2 FQNEAQ (reference sequence). CDR3 in DNA: TGTGCCAGCAGCTTCGGGACTAGCGGGAGAGACGAGCAGTACTTC. As protein: CASSFGTSGRDEQYF.

The chain recombines TRBV3-1 with TRBJ2-3; no clear D gene. CDR1 is LGHDT, CDR2 YNNKEL, per germline (reference sequence). The V gene lost 5 bases and the J gene lost 0 bases, with 9 bases spanning the gap. The CDR3 runs 14 residues. The CDR3 loop reads CASSTSASTDTQYF. CDR3 DNA: TGTGCCAGCAGCACCTCGGCTAGCACAGATACGCAGTATTTT.

V is TRBV4-3 and J is TRBJ2-7; D is possibly TRBD1 (5 bases). CDR1 and CDR2 from the germline V gene are LGHNA and YSLEER. The CDR3 loop spans 15 amino acids. The V gene lost 0 bases and the J gene lost 2 bases, with 11 bases spanning the gap. CDR3 DNA sequence: TGCGCCAGCAGCCAAGATAGGGCAGGGCCCTACGAGCAGTACTTC. The encoded protein is CASSQDRAGPYEQYF.

This clonotype was seen at least ten times. V gene TRBV2 combines with J gene TRBJ2-7; 11 bases agree with TRBD2. V gave up 4 bases and J gave up 1 base; unmatched junction bases: 12. This CDR3 is built from 18 residues. The germline V gene has CDR1 SNHLY and CDR2 FYNNEI. CDR3 residues: CASSGPPGLAGGSYEQYF. The CDR3 nucleotides are TGTGCCAGCAGTGGCCCCCCCGGATTAGCGGGAGGGTCCTACGAGCAGTACTTC.

This clonotype was counted at least ten times. V gene TRBV5-1 combines with J gene TRBJ2-3; D perhaps matches TRBD2 (6 bases). V was clipped by 4 bases and J by 0 bases, with 9 bases between them. The CDR3 length is 14 residues. Germline V gene data show CDR1 as SGHRS and CDR2 as YFSETQ. The CDR3 reads CASSAGGSTDTQYF. CDR3 nucleotide sequence: TGCGCCAGCAGCGCCGGGGGTAGCACAGATACGCAGTATTTT.

The chain has TRBV20-1 and TRBJ1-2; tentative D call: TRBD1 (5 bases). This CDR3 is built from 13 residues. Looked up from germline, CDR1 is DFQATT and CDR2 is SNEGSKA (reference sequence). V lost 6 bases to trimming and J lost 4 bases, with 15 bases between them. CDR3: CSAPRVPPYGYTF. Written as DNA, the CDR3 is TGCAGTGCGCCCAGGGTCCCGCCCTATGGCTACACCTTC.

The chain employs TRBV2 and TRBJ1-6, with D perhaps TRBD1 (6 bases). V shed 0 bases and J shed 9 bases, with 15 bases lying between them. Germline values: CDR1 SNHLY, CDR2 FYNNEI. The CDR3 spans 16 residues. The CDR3 region is CASSEALTGSGSPLHF. CDR3 sequence (DNA): TGTGCCAGCAGTGAAGCGCTTACAGGGTCAGGTTCACCCCTCCACTTT.

This clonotype was detected many times. This chain links TRBV6-1 with TRBJ2-7, with 7 bases matching TRBD1. CDR3 size: 13 residues. Germline CDR1 MNHNS, CDR2 SASEGT. Trimming took 6 bases from V and 2 from J; bases not matched to a gene: 4. CDR3 amino acids: CASSRDSTYEQYF. As DNA, the CDR3 is TGTGCCAGCAGCCGGGACAGTACCTACGAGCAGTACTTC.

This clonotype was seen only a few times. One base away lies a much larger clone, so this may be a sequencing read error. V is TRBV19 and J is TRBJ2-3; no clear D. The CDR3 extends over 13 amino acids. Germline CDR1 LNHDA, CDR2 SQIVND (reference sequence). CDR3 coding DNA: TGTGCCAGTAGTGATACTTATACAGATACGCAGTGTTTT. Its translation is CASSDTYTDTQCF.

The chain uses TRBV11-1 and TRBJ2-3; 8 bases line up with TRBD1. This CDR3 has 17 amino acids. The V gene's germline CDR1 is SGHAT and CDR2 FQDESV (reference sequence). Trimming at V came to 5 bases and at J to 4 bases, leaving 14 bases not matched to a gene. The CDR3 DNA reads TGTGCCAGCAGCGCAGCCTCCAGGGGGCCAATCGCAGATACGCAGTATTTT. Encoded protein: CASSAASRGPIADTQYF.

The V call is TRBV11-1, the J call TRBJ1-2; D possibly corresponds to TRBD1 (6 bases). Deletions cut 3 bases from V and 0 bases from J, with 14 bases between. CDR1 is SGHAT and CDR2 is FQDESV in the germline V gene (reference sequence). CDR3 length: 16 amino acids. The CDR3 DNA reads TGTGCCAGCAGCTTCCCTATCAGGGGAGCTAACTATGGCTACACCTTC. Translated: CASSFPIRGANYGYTF.

This clonotype was observed a single time. The gene calls are TRBV29-1 and TRBJ1-2, with 7 bases identical to TRBD1. With V trimmed by 2 bases and J by 7 bases, 1 base remained unmatched. Germline V CDR1 and CDR2: SQVTM, ANQGSEA. The CDR3 length is 11 residues. The CDR3 DNA is TGCAGCGTTGAAACAGGGGCTGGCTACACCTTC. Its translation: CSVETGAGYTF.

This clonotype was counted at least ten times. The J gene is TRBJ1-6, the V gene TRBV7-8, with TRBD1 identical over 9 bases. CDR3 length equals 14 residues. V gave up 3 bases and J gave up 11 bases; unmatched junction bases: 5. Germline lookup yields CDR1 SGHVS and CDR2 FQNEAQ. This chain's CDR3 is CASSLGQGLTPLHF. Written as DNA, the CDR3 is TGTGCCAGCAGCTTGGGACAGGGTCTGACACCCCTCCACTTT.

This chain joins TRBV2 and TRBJ1-2; 9 nucleotides match TRBD1. Germline trimming cut 5 bases from V and 4 bases from J; bases unmatched to any gene: 8. In germline, CDR1 is SNHLY, CDR2 FYNNEI. CDR3 length equals 15 residues. CDR3 sequence: CASSQQGAQSYGYTF. The DNA of the CDR3 is TGTGCCAGCAGTCAACAGGGGGCGCAGAGCTATGGCTACACCTTC.